A selection of T cell receptor beta chains follows, all from one sample in a study of breast tumors, draining lymph nodes, adjacent tissues. Using its own MiXCR run on the multiplex PCR reads, TCRdb lists one record per CDR3 protein. The data contain 200,000 to 300,000 distinct CDR3 sequences, 30% to 35% of them singletons. Specimen: axillary lymph node tissue. The source is a female donor with breast cancer. Some clones in this sample may be carry-over from other donors' samples. CDR3s include the opening cysteine and the closing phenylalanine or tryptophan. Fields, in order: clone size, D gene, V gene, CDR3 length, J gene, CDR3 DNA, CDR3 protein. D genes are given only for firm matches. Clone size, where shown, is once, few, many, or a class for clones that have expanded.

>many|TRBD1|TRBV9|15|TRBJ1-5
TGTGCCAGCAGCGTAGGACAGGGGTTTGACCAGCCCCAGCATTTT
CASSVGQGFDQPQHF
>few|TRBD1|TRBV12-3/TRBV12-4|16|TRBJ2-7
TGTGCCAGCAGTTTGTACGGGGAGGACAGGGACTACGAGCAGTACTTC
CASSLYGEDRDYEQYF
>NA|TRBD1|TRBV9|15|TRBJ2-4
TGTGCCAGCAGCGTTGGACAGGGTAGCGGAAACATTCAGTACTTC
CASSVGQGSGNIQYF
>few|TRBD2|TRBV6-5|14|TRBJ2-7
TGTGCCAGCAGGCTCGCGGGGGTCCCTACAGAGCAGTACTTC
CASRLAGVPTEQYF
>few|NA|TRBV3-1|15|TRBJ2-1
TGTGCCAGCAGCCGAGACACCCGCTCCTACAATGAGCAGTTCTTC
CASSRDTRSYNEQFF
>many|NA|TRBV2|13|TRBJ1-2
TGTGCCAGCAGTGTCCAGGATCCCTATGGCTACACCTTC
CASSVQDPYGYTF
>many|NA|TRBV6-1|15|TRBJ1-4
TGTGCCAGCAGTGAAGTGAGGGGAGGCATCGAAAAACTGTTTTTT
CASSEVRGGIEKLFF
>NA|NA|TRBV5-1|14|TRBJ2-5
TGCGCCAGCGGAGTCCAGGGAGGCCAAGACACCCAGTACTTC
CASGVQGGQDTQYF
>NA|NA|TRBV6-2/TRBV6-3|13|TRBJ2-7
TGTGCCAGCACACGGGGGGCGGGCTACGAGCAGTACTTC
CASTRGAGYEQYF
>many|NA|TRBV7-9|13|TRBJ2-1
TGTGCCAGCACCTATAGCTCCTACAATGAGCAGTTCTTC
CASTYSSYNEQFF
>NA|NA|TRBV7-8|15|TRBJ1-6
TGTGCCAGCAGCTTGAACGAGCTCGATAATTCACCCCTCCACTTT
CASSLNELDNSPLHF
>many|NA|TRBV19|13|TRBJ2-7
TGTGCCAGTAGTATTGGCAGCCACTACGAGCAGTACTTC
CASSIGSHYEQYF
>once|NA|TRBV12-3/TRBV12-4|13|TRBJ1-1
TGTGCCAGCAGTTTCCTCGACAGGCACCAAGCTTTCTTT
CASSFLDRHQAFF
>many|TRBD1|TRBV15|15|TRBJ1-2
TGTGCCACCAAGCGGGACAGGGGCTTTAACTATGGCTACACCTTC
CATKRDRGFNYGYTF
>NA|NA|TRBV6-1|15|TRBJ1-2
TGTGCCAGCAGTGAAGCCCCCCCTGGGGTTTATGGCTACACCTTC
CASSEAPPGVYGYTF
>NA|NA|TRBV6-6|16|TRBJ2-5
TGTGCCAGCAGTCTACGAGAGTTGGGGTCCGGCGAGACCCAGTACTTC
CASSLRELGSGETQYF
>many|TRBD2|TRBV9|18|TRBJ2-7
TGTGCCAGCAGCCCTAGGGGACTAGCGGGAGTAGGGACCTACGAGCAGTACTTC
CASSPRGLAGVGTYEQYF
>NA|NA|TRBV20-1|15|TRBJ1-1
TGCAGTGCTAGAGAGGGGGGGAGAATGAACACTGAAGCTTTCTTT
CSAREGGRMNTEAFF
>many|TRBD1|TRBV7-2|16|TRBJ1-5
TGTGCCAGCAGCTCAGGACAGGGAAATAGCAATCAGCCCCAGCATTTT
CASSSGQGNSNQPQHF
>few|NA|TRBV6-5|19|TRBJ1-3
TGTGCCAGCAGTTACCCCCTCCCCTCAAGGACAGAGGAAAGAAACACCATATATTTT
CASSYPLPSRTEERNTIYF
>many|TRBD2|TRBV9|16|TRBJ2-3
TGTGCCAGCAGCGTAGCCCCGGGAGGGCCCGCAGATACGCAGTATTTT
CASSVAPGGPADTQYF
>NA|NA|TRBV20-1|18|TRBJ1-1
TGCAGTGCTAGAGACCCGACAGGTCTTCGTGGGATGAACACTGAAGCTTTCTTT
CSARDPTGLRGMNTEAFF
>many|NA|TRBV5-8|15|TRBJ2-5
TGTGCCAGCAGCTTGGTGGGTGACCGCCAAGAGACCCAGTACTTC
CASSLVGDRQETQYF
>many|TRBD1|TRBV10-3|15|TRBJ2-3
TGTGCCATCAGGGACAGGGCCCGAAGCGCAGATACGCAGTATTTT
CAIRDRARSADTQYF
>NA|TRBD2|TRBV5-5|15|TRBJ2-1
TGTGCCGGCAGCTTAACAAGCGGGAGGTACAATGAGCAGTTCTTC
CAGSLTSGRYNEQFF
>NA|NA|TRBV14|13|TRBJ2-1
TGTGCCAGCAGCCAAGATAGGGGTGATGAGCAGTTCTTC
CASSQDRGDEQFF
>many|NA|TRBV29-1|13|TRBJ2-5
TGCAGCGTTTCCCTGGACAGCCAAGAGACCCAGTACTTC
CSVSLDSQETQYF
>many|NA|TRBV7-2|14|TRBJ1-2
TGTGCCAGCAGCTTAGGGTCCAGGGGCTATGGCTACACCTTC
CASSLGSRGYGYTF
>many|NA|TRBV29-1|15|TRBJ2-5
TGCAGCGTTGGGTTATCAGGCAGATCCCAAGAGACCCAGTACTTC
CSVGLSGRSQETQYF